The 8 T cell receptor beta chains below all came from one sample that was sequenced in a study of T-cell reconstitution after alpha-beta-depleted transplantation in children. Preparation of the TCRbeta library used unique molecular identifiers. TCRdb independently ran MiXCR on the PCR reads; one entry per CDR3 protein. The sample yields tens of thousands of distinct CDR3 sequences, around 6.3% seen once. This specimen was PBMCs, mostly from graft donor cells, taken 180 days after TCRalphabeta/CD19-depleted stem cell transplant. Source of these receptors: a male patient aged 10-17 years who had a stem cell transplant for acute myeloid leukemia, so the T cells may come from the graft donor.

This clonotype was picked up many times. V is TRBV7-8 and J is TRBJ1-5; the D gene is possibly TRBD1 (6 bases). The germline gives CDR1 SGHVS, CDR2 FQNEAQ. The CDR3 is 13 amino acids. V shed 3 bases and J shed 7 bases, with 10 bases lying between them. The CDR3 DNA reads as TGTGCCAGCAGCTTTGGCAGGGGACAGCCCCAGCATTTT. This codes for CASSFGRGQPQHF.

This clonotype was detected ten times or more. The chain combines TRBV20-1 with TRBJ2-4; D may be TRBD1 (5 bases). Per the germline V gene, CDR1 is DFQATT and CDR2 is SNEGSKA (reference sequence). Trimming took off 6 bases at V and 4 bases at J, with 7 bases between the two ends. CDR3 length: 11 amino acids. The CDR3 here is CSAAGKNIQYF. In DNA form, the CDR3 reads TGCAGTGCGGCAGGGAAAAACATTCAGTACTTC.

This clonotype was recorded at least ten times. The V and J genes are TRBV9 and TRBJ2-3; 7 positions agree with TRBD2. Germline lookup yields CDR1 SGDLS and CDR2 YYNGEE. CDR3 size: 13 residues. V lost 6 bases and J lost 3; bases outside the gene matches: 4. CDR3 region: CASNGGGTDTQYF. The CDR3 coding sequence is TGTGCCAGCAACGGGGGAGGGACAGATACGCAGTATTTT.

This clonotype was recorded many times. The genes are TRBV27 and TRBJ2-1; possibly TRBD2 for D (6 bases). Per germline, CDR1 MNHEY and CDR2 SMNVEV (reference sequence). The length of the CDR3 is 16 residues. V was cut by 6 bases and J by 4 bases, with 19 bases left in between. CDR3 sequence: CASSRSFRDLYNEQFF. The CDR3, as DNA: TGTGCCAGCAGCAGATCTTTCCGGGACTTATACAATGAGCAGTTCTTC.

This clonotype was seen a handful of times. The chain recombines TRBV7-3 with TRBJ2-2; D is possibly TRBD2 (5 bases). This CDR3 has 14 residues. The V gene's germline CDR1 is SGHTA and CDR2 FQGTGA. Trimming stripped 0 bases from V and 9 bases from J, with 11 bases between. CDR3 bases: TGTGCCAGCAGCTTAACCCGAGGGTCCAGGGAGCTGTTTTTT. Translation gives CASSLTRGSRELFF.

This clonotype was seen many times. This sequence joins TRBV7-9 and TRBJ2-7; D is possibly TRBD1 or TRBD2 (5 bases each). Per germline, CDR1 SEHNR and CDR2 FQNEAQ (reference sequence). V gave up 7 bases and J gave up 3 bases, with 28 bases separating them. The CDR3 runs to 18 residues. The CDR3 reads CASTGAGNRNKAHYEQYF. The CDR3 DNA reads TGTGCCAGCACCGGGGCAGGGAACAGAAATAAAGCGCACTACGAGCAGTACTTC.

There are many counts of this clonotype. CDR3 in DNA: TGTGCCAGCAGTTCACCGACGCTGAGGACAGGGAAGATGTTCCAAGAGACCCAGTACTTC. Translating it yields CASSSPTLRTGKMFQETQYF. The chain combines TRBV6-6 with TRBJ2-5; 8 bases map to TRBD1. This CDR3 comprises 20 residues. The ends lost 4 bases at V and 1 base at J; junction bases unmatched: 20. Per germline, CDR1 MNHNY and CDR2 SVGAGI (reference sequence).

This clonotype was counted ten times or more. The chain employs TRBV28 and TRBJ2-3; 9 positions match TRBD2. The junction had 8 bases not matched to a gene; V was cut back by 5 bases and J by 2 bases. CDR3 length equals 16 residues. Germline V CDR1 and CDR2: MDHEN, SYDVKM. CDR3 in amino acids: CASSGSSGVYTDTQYF. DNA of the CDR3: TGTGCCAGCAGTGGGTCTAGCGGGGTGTACACAGATACGCAGTATTTT.